The 19 T cell receptor beta chains below come from one sample, sequenced in a study of identical twins. In TCRdb, the 5' RACE reads were re-called with MiXCR into one record per CDR3 protein. The top ten clones hold approximately 7% of a sample with roughly 280,000 distinct CDR3 sequences, more than 8% of them seen once. The same specimen was also included in a second study, on yellow fever vaccine responses in identical twins.

The sample was CD8+ T cells sorted from blood. Receptor source: a woman between 18 and 29 years old in good health.

The chain uses TRBV7-9 and TRBJ1-2; 11 bases agree with TRBD1. CDR1 is SEHNR and CDR2 is FQNEAQ in the germline V gene (reference sequence). V lost 5 bases and J lost 7; bases outside the gene matches: 9. This CDR3 region has 15 residues. Here the CDR3 reads CASSLERTGGPGYTF. The DNA of the CDR3 is TGTGCCAGCAGCCTAGAGAGGACAGGGGGCCCTGGCTACACCTTC.

This clonotype was recorded a few times. This chain joins TRBV20-1 and TRBJ2-1; 9 bases map to TRBD2. V shed 0 bases, J shed 1 base, and the junction held 4 bases outside the gene matches. The CDR3 is made up of 16 amino acids. Per germline, CDR1 DFQATT and CDR2 SNEGSKA (reference sequence). CDR3 in DNA: TGCAGTGCTAGAGATCGAGCGGGGGGATCCTACAATGAGCAGTTCTTC. Translation: CSARDRAGGSYNEQFF.

Ten or more counts support this clonotype. V and J are TRBV18 and TRBJ1-3; unclear D gene. The CDR3 has 16 amino acids. V was trimmed by 8 bases and J by 0 bases, leaving 17 bases between them. The germline CDR1 and CDR2 sequences are KGHSH and LQKENI. CDR3 DNA sequence: TGTGCCAGCGACACCCTTGGACGGACCTCTGGAAACACCATATATTTT. Translated: CASDTLGRTSGNTIYF.

This clonotype was detected many times. The rearrangement links TRBV29-1 to TRBJ2-5; 7 positions agree with TRBD2. Germline V gene lookup returns CDR1 SQVTM and CDR2 ANQGSEA. The CDR3 is 15 amino acids. With V trimmed by 2 bases and J by 5 bases, 11 bases remained unmatched. CDR3 loop: CSVESGRGNWETQYF. CDR3 DNA: TGCAGCGTTGAATCGGGGCGGGGGAACTGGGAGACCCAGTACTTC.

The CDR3 reads CASAQGLPWETQYF. The CDR3 bases are TGTGCTAGTGCCCAGGGCCTCCCGTGGGAGACCCAGTACTTC. V and J are TRBV12-5 and TRBJ2-5; a possible D gene is TRBD1 (5 bases). V gave up 7 bases and J gave up 5 bases, with 17 bases separating them. This CDR3 region has 14 residues. CDR1 and CDR2 (germline): LGHNT, FRNRAP.

The chain has TRBV4-3 and TRBJ2-3; D unclear. Looked up from germline, CDR1 is LGHNA and CDR2 is YSLEER. The CDR3 sequence is 17 residues long. Trimming took 1 base from V and 1 from J, leaving 15 bases between them. CDR3 sequence (DNA): TGCGCCAGCAGCCAAGGATATCGCGGAAGGGGCACAGATACGCAGTATTTT. Protein sequence: CASSQGYRGRGTDTQYF.

The chain is built from TRBV5-6 and TRBJ1-5; maybe TRBD1 (5 bases). The CDR3 covers 16 residues. Germline V gene sequence: CDR1 SGHDT, CDR2 YYEEEE. V shed 3 bases and J shed 0 bases, with 13 bases lying between them. CDR3 coding DNA: TGTGCCAGCAGCTACCGGGACCCGAGTAGCAATCAGCCCCAGCATTTT. This translates into CASSYRDPSSNQPQHF.

The chain employs TRBV2 and TRBJ2-7; 9 bases agree with TRBD2. The CDR3 contains 17 residues. Per the germline V gene, CDR1 is SNHLY and CDR2 is FYNNEI. V gave up 3 bases and J gave up 5 bases; unmatched junction bases: 14. The CDR3 region is CASSDPTSGTLSNEQYF. For the CDR3, the DNA is TGTGCCAGCAGTGACCCGACTAGCGGTACACTCTCGAACGAGCAGTACTTC.

This clonotype has just a few counts. The rearrangement joins TRBV29-1 to TRBJ2-3, with D unclear. V was cut by 1 base and J by 8 bases, with 10 bases left in between. This CDR3 has 12 residues. Germline assignment: CDR1 SQVTM and CDR2 ANQGSEA. The CDR3 DNA is TGCAGCGTTGAAGGGGCCCACCTTACGCAGTATTTT. Protein sequence: CSVEGAHLTQYF.

This clonotype came up a few times. The chain links TRBV9 to TRBJ2-5, with 9 bases that match TRBD1. The CDR3 covers 15 residues. CDR1 is SGDLS and CDR2 is YYNGEE in the germline V gene. The V segment lost 2 bases and the J segment 5 bases; nucleotides outside the gene matches: 7. The CDR3 is CASSVHRGQRETQYF. CDR3 sequence (DNA): TGTGCCAGCAGCGTCCACAGGGGGCAGCGGGAGACCCAGTACTTC. Full variable domain (rest looked up from reference TRBV9 and TRBJ2-5): DSGVTQTPKHLITATGQRVTLRCSPRSGDLSVYWYQQSLDQGLQFLIQYYNGEERAKGNILERFSAQQFPDLHSELNLSSLELGDSALYFCASSVHRGQRETQYFGPGTRLLVL.

This clonotype was seen ten or more times. This chain connects TRBV9 to TRBJ2-1; D not resolved. Germline CDR1 reads SGDLS; CDR2 reads YYNGEE. This CDR3 contains 12 residues. V lost 1 base and J lost 5, with 4 bases in between. The CDR3 DNA is TGTGCCAGCAGCGTAACGGACAATGAGCAGTTCTTC. Protein product: CASSVTDNEQFF.

Ten or more counts support this clonotype. The chain couples TRBV29-1 to TRBJ2-7; tentative D call: TRBD2 (6 bases). V was shortened by 4 bases and J by 2 bases, with 12 bases between the two germline ends. CDR1 SQVTM and CDR2 ANQGSEA come from the germline V gene. This CDR3 is 13 amino acids long. The CDR3 coding sequence is TGCAGCGTTGTATCTGGGGGGACCTACGAGCAGTACTTC. It is translated as CSVVSGGTYEQYF.

V gene TRBV7-9 combines with J gene TRBJ2-5, with D possibly called TRBD1 or TRBD2 (5 bases each). The CDR3 contains 17 residues. The V end was cut by 4 bases, the J end by 7 bases, with 25 bases between. Germline loops: CDR1 SEHNR, CDR2 FQNEAQ (reference sequence). The DNA for the CDR3 is TGTGCCAGCAGCTCCCCACTTCCCGGGACCCAGTTGGGGACCCAGTACTTC. It codes for CASSSPLPGTQLGTQYF.

This clonotype was counted a few times. The V and J genes are TRBV7-9 and TRBJ2-2; tentative D call: TRBD1 (6 bases). Germline CDR1 SEHNR, CDR2 FQNEAQ (reference sequence). The CDR3 has 17 amino acids. The V and J ends lost 5 bases and 2 bases respectively, with 18 bases between them. CDR3 sequence reads: CASSRDWGPSNTGELFF. CDR3 bases: TGTGCCAGCAGCCGAGATTGGGGGCCAAGCAACACCGGGGAGCTGTTTTTT.

This clonotype was observed at least ten times. The V and J genes are TRBV4-1 and TRBJ2-1; TRBD1 agrees at 7 bases. CDR1 and CDR2 from the germline V gene are MGHRA and YSYEKL. This CDR3 contains 13 residues. J gave up 9 bases and V 2 bases, and 4 bases lay outside the gene matches. The DNA of the CDR3 is TGCGCCAGCAGCCAAACACAGGGGTTTGAGCAGTTCTTC. Amino acids: CASSQTQGFEQFF.

This clonotype was detected ten times or more. The chain has TRBV29-1 and TRBJ2-1; 8 nucleotides match TRBD2. Germline V lookup: CDR1 SQVTM, CDR2 ANQGSEA. V gave up 7 bases and J gave up 4 bases; unmatched junction bases: 9. This CDR3 is built from 14 residues. The CDR3 region is CSAPSQREYNEQFF. CDR3 sequence (DNA): TGCAGCGCCCCCTCGCAGCGGGAGTACAATGAGCAGTTCTTC.

The table lists this clonotype with many counts. This sequence joins TRBV7-3 and TRBJ2-1; perhaps D is TRBD1 or TRBD2 (7 bases each). The CDR3 spans 17 residues. V was clipped by 4 bases and J by 4 bases, with 20 bases between them. Germline loops: CDR1 SGHTA, CDR2 FQGTGA. Written as DNA, the CDR3 is TGTGCCAGCAGCTCCTGGGGGGGACAGCTGAGTTACAATGAGCAGTTCTTC. Protein sequence: CASSSWGGQLSYNEQFF.

In this sample, this clonotype turned up many times. The V and J genes are TRBV4-2 and TRBJ2-7, with D perhaps being TRBD1 or TRBD2 (5 bases each). The ends were cut back, 1 base at V and 3 bases at J, with 16 bases in the middle. This CDR3 is 16 amino acids long. Per the germline V gene, CDR1 is LGHNA and CDR2 is YNFKEQ. The CDR3 reads CASSQGGRLGDYEQYF. CDR3 DNA: TGTGCCAGCAGCCAAGGGGGCAGGTTGGGAGACTACGAGCAGTACTTC.

This clonotype was seen many times. The chain recombines TRBV10-2 with TRBJ1-5; TRBD1 matches 11 bases. V trimming: 4 bases; J trimming: 2 bases; junction bases outside the gene matches: 4. Germline-derived CDR1 and CDR2 are WSHSY and SAAADI. This CDR3 contains 16 residues. CDR3 sequence reads: CASSGDRGDGNQPQHF. The DNA for the CDR3 is TGCGCCAGCAGTGGGGACAGGGGGGATGGCAATCAGCCCCAGCATTTT.